This T cell receptor beta chain was profiled in a study of post-analysis software for immune sequencing data. Germline lookup yields CDR1 MGHRA and CDR2 YSYEKL. V lost 4 bases, J lost 0 bases, and 5 bases stayed unmatched. CDR3 length: 16 amino acids. Notes on this clonotype: Antigen: not known.

Included in the TCR beta cDNA libraries were unique molecular identifiers. TCRdb re-called the PCR reads with MiXCR, one entry per CDR3 protein. Of 750,000 to 950,000 distinct CDR3 sequences in the sample, roughly half were seen once. Whole-study results and caveats: The study found TRBV5-6, TRBV5-1 and TRBV20-1 among five TRBV segments more frequent in patients than controls. Multiple sclerosis patients showed significantly lower normalized Chao1 diversity than controls did.

Sample: blood. The source of this sequence is a girl between 10 and 17 years old with multiple sclerosis. The chain is built from TRBV4-1 and TRBJ2-1; the match to TRBD2 covers 8 bases. In nucleotides, the CDR3 is TGCGCCAGCAGCCCATCGGGGGGGAGCTCCTACAATGAGCAGTTCTTC. As protein: CASSPSGGSSYNEQFF.